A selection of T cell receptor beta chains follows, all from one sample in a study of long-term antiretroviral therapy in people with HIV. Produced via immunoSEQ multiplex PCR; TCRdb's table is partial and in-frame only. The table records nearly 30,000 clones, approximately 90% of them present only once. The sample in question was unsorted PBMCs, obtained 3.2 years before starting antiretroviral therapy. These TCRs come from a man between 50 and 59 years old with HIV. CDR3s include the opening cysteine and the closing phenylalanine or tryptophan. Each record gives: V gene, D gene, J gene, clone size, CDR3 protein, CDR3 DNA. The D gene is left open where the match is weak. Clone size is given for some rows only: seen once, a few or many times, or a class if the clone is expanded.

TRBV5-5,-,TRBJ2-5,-,CASSLSPARAETQYF,TGTGCCAGCAGCTTGTCCCCCGCCAGAGCAGAGACCCAGTACTTC
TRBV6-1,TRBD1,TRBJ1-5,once,CASSKTGAGQPQHF,TGTGCCAGCAGTAAGACAGGGGCGGGTCAGCCCCAGCATTTT
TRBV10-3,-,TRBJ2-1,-,CAISESASGGSYNEQFF,TGTGCCATCAGTGAGTCCGCTTCGGGCGGCTCCTACAATGAGCAGTTCTTC
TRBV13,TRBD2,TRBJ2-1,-,CASSSPATSSGEQFF,TGTGCCAGCAGCTCCCCCGCGACTAGCTCCGGTGAGCAGTTCTTC
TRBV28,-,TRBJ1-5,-,CASSRDGLNQPQHF,TGTGCCAGCAGCAGAGACGGACTCAATCAGCCCCAGCATTTT
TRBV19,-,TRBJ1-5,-,CATSGLTGSNQPQHF,TGTGCCACCAGCGGCCTTACAGGGAGCAATCAGCCCCAGCATTTT
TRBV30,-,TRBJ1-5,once,CAWSVMAGNQPQHF,TGTGCCTGGAGTGTAATGGCAGGCAATCAGCCCCAGCATTTT
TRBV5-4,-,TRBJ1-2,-,CASSLGQLYGYTF,TGTGCCAGCAGCTTGGGACAGTTATATGGCTACACCTTC
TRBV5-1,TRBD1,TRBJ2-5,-,CASSLGQGGETQYF,TGCGCCAGCAGCCTTGGACAGGGTGGGGAGACCCAGTACTTC
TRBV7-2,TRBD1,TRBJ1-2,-,CASSLGQGYGYTF,TGTGCCAGCAGCCTAGGACAGGGGTATGGCTACACCTTC
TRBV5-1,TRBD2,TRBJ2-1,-,CASSLLGGVYNEQFF,TGCGCCAGCAGCTTGCTCGGGGGGGTTTACAATGAGCAGTTCTTC
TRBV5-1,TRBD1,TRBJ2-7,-,CASSPGQSQFYEQYF,TGCGCCAGCAGCCCGGGACAGAGCCAATTCTACGAGCAGTACTTC
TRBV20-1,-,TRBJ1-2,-,CSATGYGYTF,TGCAGTGCTACAGGGTACGGCTACACCTTC
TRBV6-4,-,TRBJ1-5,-,CASSDSYQADLNQPQHF,TGTGCCAGCAGTGACTCGTATCAGGCAGACCTTAATCAGCCCCAGCATTTT
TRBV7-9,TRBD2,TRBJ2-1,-,CASSSGLAGGDEQFF,TGTGCCAGCAGCTCTGGACTAGCGGGGGGAGATGAGCAGTTCTTC
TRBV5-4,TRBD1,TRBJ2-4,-,CASSFQTGGPKNIQYF,TGTGCCAGCAGCTTCCAGACAGGGGGGCCCAAAAACATTCAGTACTTC
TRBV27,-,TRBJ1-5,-,CASRSNLRGNQPQHF,TGTGCCAGCAGGTCAAACCTTAGGGGCAATCAGCCCCAGCATTTT
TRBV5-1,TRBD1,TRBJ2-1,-,CASSWGTGGREQFF,TGCGCCAGCAGCTGGGGGACAGGGGGCAGGGAGCAGTTCTTC
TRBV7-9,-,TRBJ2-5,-,CASSTPQPGTQYF,TGTGCCAGCAGCACCCCCCAGCCCGGGACCCAGTACTTC
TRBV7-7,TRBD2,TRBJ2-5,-,CASSLVVSGGSQETQYF,TGTGCTAGCAGCTTAGTCGTTAGCGGGGGCTCCCAAGAGACCCAGTACTTC
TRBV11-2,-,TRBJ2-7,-,CASSQPQGAGEQYF,TGTGCCAGCAGCCAACCTCAAGGGGCTGGCGAGCAGTACTTC
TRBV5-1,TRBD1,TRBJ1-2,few,CASSLLPQGAKGYTF,TGCGCCAGCAGCTTGCTCCCCCAGGGGGCCAAGGGCTACACCTTC
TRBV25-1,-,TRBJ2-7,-,CASSESGAQQYF,TGTGCCAGCAGTGAATCAGGAGCCCAGCAGTACTTC
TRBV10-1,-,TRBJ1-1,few,CASSQGRMNTEAFF,TGCGCCAGCAGCCAGGGACGGATGAACACTGAAGCTTTCTTT
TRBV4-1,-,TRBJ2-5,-,CASSQTGTLQETQYF,TGCGCCAGCAGCCAAACCGGGACCCTCCAAGAGACCCAGTACTTC
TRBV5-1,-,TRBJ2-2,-,CASSLWEGEGPSNTGELFF,TGCGCCAGCAGCTTGTGGGAAGGAGAGGGACCCTCGAACACCGGGGAGCTGTTTTTT
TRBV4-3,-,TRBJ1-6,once,CASSQRGGSPLHF,TGCGCCAGCAGCCAAAGAGGGGGGTCACCCCTCCACTTT
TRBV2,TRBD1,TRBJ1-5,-,CASSDRGLSNQPQHF,TGTGCCAGCAGCGACAGGGGACTTAGCAATCAGCCCCAGCATTTT
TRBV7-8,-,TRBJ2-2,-,CASSSLPRTGELFF,TGTGCCAGCAGTTCACTACCCCGCACCGGGGAGCTGTTTTTT
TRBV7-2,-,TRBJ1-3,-,CASSSPPLVTIYF,TGTGCCAGCAGCTCACCCCCTCTGGTCACCATATATTTT
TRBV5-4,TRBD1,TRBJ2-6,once,CASRLGQGALGANVLTF,TGTGCCAGCAGGTTGGGACAGGGGGCGCTTGGGGCCAACGTCCTGACTTTC
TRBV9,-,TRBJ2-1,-,CASSVVGGYNEQFF,TGTGCCAGCAGCGTAGTAGGGGGGTACAATGAGCAGTTCTTC
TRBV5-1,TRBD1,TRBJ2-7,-,CASKGTGPPYEQYF,TGCGCCAGCAAGGGGACAGGGCCCCCCTACGAGCAGTACTTC
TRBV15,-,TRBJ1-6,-,CATSTLSSYNSPLHF,TGTGCCACCAGCACCCTGAGCTCCTATAATTCACCCCTCCACTTT
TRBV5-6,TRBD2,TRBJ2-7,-,CASSLAGALPGGQYF,TGTGCCAGCAGCTTAGCGGGAGCTTTACCGGGGGGGCAGTACTTC
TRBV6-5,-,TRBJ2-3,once,CASSYSEGADTQYF,TGTGCCAGCAGTTACTCGGAGGGAGCAGATACGCAGTATTTT
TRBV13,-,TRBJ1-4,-,CASTTRGRTNEKLFF,TGTGCCAGCACCACCCGGGGGAGGACTAATGAAAAACTGTTTTTT